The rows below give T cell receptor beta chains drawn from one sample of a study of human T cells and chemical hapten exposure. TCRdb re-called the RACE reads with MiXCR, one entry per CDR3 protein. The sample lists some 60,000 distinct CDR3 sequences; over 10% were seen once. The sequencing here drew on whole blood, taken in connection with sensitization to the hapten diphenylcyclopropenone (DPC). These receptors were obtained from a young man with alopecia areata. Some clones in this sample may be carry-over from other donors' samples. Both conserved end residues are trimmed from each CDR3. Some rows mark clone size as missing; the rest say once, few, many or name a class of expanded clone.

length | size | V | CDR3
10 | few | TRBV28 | AIGDRGNEQY
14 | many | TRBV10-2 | ASSDFFRRPAYEQY
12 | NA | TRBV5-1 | ASSDVSGANVLT
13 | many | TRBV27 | ASSLLGGPVYGYT
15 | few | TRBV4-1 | ASSQDPPGQGGDTQY
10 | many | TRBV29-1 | SVGQGAPGYT
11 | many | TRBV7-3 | ASGEQGVHEQY
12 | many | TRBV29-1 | SVSGYYSGNTIY
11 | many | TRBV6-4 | ASSSGGSDTQY
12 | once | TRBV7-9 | ASSSGQNTGELF
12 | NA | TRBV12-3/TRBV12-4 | ASSPGIRTDTQY
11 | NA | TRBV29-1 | SVAASGRGEQF
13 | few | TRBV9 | ASSVGRSTNEKLF
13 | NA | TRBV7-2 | ASSLSRDSNQPQH
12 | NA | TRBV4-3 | ASSQDRGYTEAF
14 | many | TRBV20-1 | SARGSSGGTYNEQF
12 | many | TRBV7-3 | ASSLPGAYNEQF
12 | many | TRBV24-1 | ATSDSGTALAYT
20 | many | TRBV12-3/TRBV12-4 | ASSLSLIAIGSGLSSYNEQF
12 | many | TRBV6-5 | ASSLGQGNTEAF
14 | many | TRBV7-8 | ASSLRTEGNTGELF
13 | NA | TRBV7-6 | ASSLEGQGRNIQY
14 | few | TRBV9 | ASSVVGTAEFYGYT
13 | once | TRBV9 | ASSARQGTSTEAF
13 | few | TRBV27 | ASSLTGAFSSPLH
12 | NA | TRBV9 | ASSGGQGNYEQY
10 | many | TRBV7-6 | ASLDRNTEAF
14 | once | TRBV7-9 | ASSRVGGEMDTEAF
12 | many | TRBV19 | ASSVGLSTDTQY
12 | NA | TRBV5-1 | ASSLEGQFYGYT
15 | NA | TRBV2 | ASSEAGTSGYQETQY
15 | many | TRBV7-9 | ASSLTGTRIWNTEAF
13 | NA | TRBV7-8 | ASSNRQSNNSPLH
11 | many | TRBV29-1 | SVDVRGNQPQH
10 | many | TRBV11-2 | ASSPQRYEQY
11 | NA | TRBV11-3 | ASSHGPVYEQY
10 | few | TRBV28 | ASTPSLYEQY
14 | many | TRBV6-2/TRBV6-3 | ASSDIGTGPTGELF